This T cell receptor (beta chain) was identified in a study of blood T cell repertoires in COVID-19. Turning to the study itself: PBMCs, B-cell-depleted T cells, or T cells provided the cDNA or gDNA that made up the material.

Authors' data handling: Nucleated cell counts were estimated from reference gene primer amplification. This table comes from immunoSEQ multiplex PCR, and its TCRdb copy is limited to in-frame clones, with some not included. The DNA was the basis for D and trimming; V, J and clone size are from that table. The sample consists of about 7,500 clones, approximately 89% of them appearing once. The CDR3 loop spans 14 amino acids. V gave up 3 bases and J gave up 4 bases; unmatched junction bases: 6. Germline CDR1 reads SGDLS; CDR2 reads YYNGEE. This receptor was identified in a human donor in a cohort sampled during active COVID-19. The rearrangement uses TRBV9 and TRBJ1-1, with 7 bases that match TRBD1. The sample consisted of peripheral blood. The CDR3 spells CASSASGGGTEAFF. For the CDR3, the DNA is TGTGCCAGCAGCGCCTCAGGGGGAGGCACTGAAGCTTTCTTT.